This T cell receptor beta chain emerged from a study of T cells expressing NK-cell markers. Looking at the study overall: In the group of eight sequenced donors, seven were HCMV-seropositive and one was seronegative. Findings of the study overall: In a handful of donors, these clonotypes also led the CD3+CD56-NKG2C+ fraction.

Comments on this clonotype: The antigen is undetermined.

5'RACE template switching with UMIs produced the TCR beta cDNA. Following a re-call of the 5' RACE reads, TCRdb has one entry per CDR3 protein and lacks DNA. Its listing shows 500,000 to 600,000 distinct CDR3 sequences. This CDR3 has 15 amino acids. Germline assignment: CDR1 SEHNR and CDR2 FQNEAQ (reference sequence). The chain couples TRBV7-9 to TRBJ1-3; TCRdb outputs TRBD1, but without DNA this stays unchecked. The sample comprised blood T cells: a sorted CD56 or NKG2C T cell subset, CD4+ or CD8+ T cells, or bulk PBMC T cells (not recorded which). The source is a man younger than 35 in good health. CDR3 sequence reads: CASSRRRGGGNTIYF.